This T cell receptor beta chain appears in the sequencing data of a study of blood T cell repertoires in COVID-19 (dated by TCRdb to about 2020). Regarding the study in general: Collaborator samples came from the United States, Italy and Spain and covered acute and convalescent phases of COVID-19. The repertoires were released in a freely available public database intended as a resource for research on the immune response to SARS-CoV-2. Where HLA class I and class II types were available, the types were taken from metadata supplied by the sample provider, not from assay-based typing. Subjects who had been exposed to COVID-19, were actively infected with it, or had recovered from it provided the deeply sampled blood TCRbeta repertoires that made up the dataset. The sample metadata nearly always contained a de-identified subject ID, COVID-19 status, age in years and sex. The prospective study material was composed of cDNA or gDNA derived from T cells, B-cell-depleted T cells, or PBMCs. The samples were drawn from the first 160 participants of the ongoing ImmuneRACE study and from more than 1,000 subjects provided by 6 global collaborators.

The paper as a whole reports these results and caveats: How much clinical and demographic metadata was included differed by source and by participant, and the metadata was provided uncurated.

Whole blood was collected in K2EDTA tubes by collaborating institutions according to the institutions' own protocols. Collaborator samples were shipped for TCRbeta analysis as frozen whole blood, isolated PBMCs, or DNA extracted from either sample type. Turning to this clone: Its antigen remains undetermined. No quality values exist for individual bases; no much larger clone is one base distant.

TCRbeta CDR3 regions were amplified from genomic DNA by means of the immunoSEQ Assay, a bias-controlled multiplex PCR. The authors' pipeline ran thus. Within the assay, amplification of reference gene primers was used to estimate how many nucleated cells each sample contained. Sequence reads were collapsed and filtered to measure the absolute abundance of every unique TCRbeta CDR3 rearrangement. For each sample, productive Simpson clonality was calculated by taking the square root of Simpson's diversity index across productive rearrangements. Imported from immuneACCESS, the table was reduced by TCRdb to in-frame sequences with V and J called. These copies leave out some clones; in studies compared against another copy, an unresolved V gene accounts for under half, and the cause of the remainder is not known. V, J and clone size reflect that table, while D and trimming were determined from the DNA. In this sample the table shows about 100,000 clones, roughly 79% of which occur a single time. The top ten constitute under 35% of the sample.

The CDR3 spans 17 residues, from the cysteine through the phenylalanine. The entry retains the CDR3 DNA only, 51 bases that are in frame from base 1. CDR1 and CDR2 (KGHSH, LQKENI) derive from the germline V gene. V is trimmed back by 5 bases and J by 4 bases, and the junction contains 9 bases that no gene match accounts for. The chain is made from TRBV18 and TRBJ2-1, and TRBD1 matches 12 of the central bases. The clonotype comes from a man aged 65-85 years with active or convalescent COVID-19. Input material: peripheral blood. The DNA reads TGTGCCAGCTCAGCTGCGGGACAGGGGGCTGGGTACAATGAGCAGTTCTTC. It is translated as CASSAAGQGAGYNEQFF.